This T cell receptor (beta chain) was documented in a study of blood T cell repertoires in COVID-19. Using immunoSEQ multiplex PCR, the repertoire was profiled, and TCRdb retains in-frame clones only, with some absent. The table includes under 300,000 clones, 65% to 85% detected once. Trimming at V came to 3 bases and at J to 3 bases, leaving 1 base not matched to a gene. Germline V gene lookup returns CDR1 SEHNR and CDR2 FQNEAQ (reference sequence). The length of the CDR3 is 13 residues. This clone appeared a single time. The chain carries TRBV7-9 and TRBJ2-7; TRBD1 aligns across 8 bases. The sequence came from a woman aged 40-49 years who had recovered from COVID-19. The specimen was peripheral blood. The CDR3 nucleotides are TGTGCCAGCAGCTTCGACAGGGGCTACGAGCAGTACTTC. Translating gives CASSFDRGYEQYF.